The 31 T cell receptor beta chains below come from one sample, sequenced in a study of CXCR3-negative and CXCR3-positive naive CD8 T cells. UMI labels and 5' RACE were used to prepare the TRB cDNA libraries. TCRdb reanalyzed the 5' RACE reads, giving one entry per CDR3 protein sequence and no DNA. This repertoire includes about 48,000 distinct CDR3 sequences. The sample comprised memory CD8+ T cells from blood. Receptor source: a human donor in good health. Some clones in this sample may be carry-over from other donors' samples.

This chain joins TRBV28 and TRBJ2-5; absent DNA, TCRdb's TRBD1 call cannot be checked. Germline CDR1 and CDR2: MDHEN and SYDVKM. The CDR3 covers 16 residues. This CDR3 reads CASSPGQGITWETQYF. The full variable domain, its missing parts supplied by reference TRBV28 and TRBJ2-5, is DVKVTQSSRYLVKRTGEKVFLECVQDMDHENMFWYRQDPGLGLRLIYFSYDVKMKEKGDIPEGYSVSREKKERFSLILESASTNQTSMYLCASSPGQGITWETQYFGPGTRLLVL.

CDR3 in amino acids: CAAGTGGPSQPQHF. V usage is TRBV15 and J usage is TRBJ1-5; the TCRdb D gene call, TRBD1, has no DNA to confirm it. CDR3 length: 14 amino acids. Germline lookup yields CDR1 LNHNV and CDR2 YYDKDF (reference sequence).

The V call is TRBV4-3, the J call TRBJ2-1; the D gene TCRdb calls, TRBD1, cannot be checked with no DNA. The CDR3 totals 15 residues. Per germline, CDR1 LGHNA and CDR2 YSLEER. This CDR3 is CASSQWAGETDEQFF.

The chain recombines TRBV6-2 or TRBV6-3 with TRBJ1-1. The CDR3 extends over 13 amino acids. CDR1 and CDR2 (germline): MNHEY, SVGEGT. CDR3 region: CASSYLGRREAFF.

This rearrangement joins TRBV7-6 to TRBJ2-1; TCRdb proposes TRBD2, but this gene call is untestable without DNA. The CDR3 spans 15 residues. Germline CDR1 is SGHVS and CDR2 is FNYEAQ. The CDR3 here is CASSFRAGESNEQFF.

The CDR3: CASSHPFGDRVAEAFF. This sequence joins TRBV4-2 and TRBJ1-1; there is no DNA to check the TCRdb D call of TRBD1. Germline-derived CDR1 and CDR2 are LGHNA and YNFKEQ. This CDR3 has 16 residues.

The rearrangement joins TRBV7-8 to TRBJ1-1. The germline V gene encodes CDR1 SGHVS and CDR2 FQNEAQ. The CDR3 runs to 14 residues. CDR3 sequence: CASSLGSFNTEAFF.

The chain joins TRBV20-1 to TRBJ2-5; TCRdb picks TRBD1, but there is no DNA to check that call. This CDR3 contains 14 residues. Germline lookup yields CDR1 DFQATT and CDR2 SNEGSKA (reference sequence). The CDR3 region is CSARVAGLQETQYF.

The CDR3 loop reads CASIPNMYTGELFF. The genes are TRBV19 and TRBJ2-2. The CDR3 is 14 amino acids. Per germline, CDR1 LNHDA and CDR2 SQIVND (reference sequence).

The chain links TRBV28 to TRBJ1-1. The CDR3 totals 14 residues. In germline, CDR1 is MDHEN, CDR2 SYDVKM. CDR3 region: CASSPYTMNSEAFF.

V usage is TRBV9 and J usage is TRBJ2-7; TCRdb outputs TRBD1, but without DNA this stays unchecked. Germline V gene data show CDR1 as SGDLS and CDR2 as YYNGEE. The CDR3 is 16 amino acids. The CDR3: CASSGNTRDTTYEQYF. Drawing the rest from reference TRBV9 and TRBJ2-7, the complete variable domain is DSGVTQTPKHLITATGQRVTLRCSPRSGDLSVYWYQQSLDQGLQFLIQYYNGEERAKGNILERFSAQQFPDLHSELNLSSLELGDSALYFCASSGNTRDTTYEQYFGPGTRLTVT.

The chain has TRBV29-1 and TRBJ1-2; TCRdb selects TRBD1, and the lack of DNA leaves this call unchecked. The CDR3 is 14 residues long. The V gene's germline CDR1 is SQVTM and CDR2 ANQGSEA. This CDR3 reads CSVEVAGRTPGYTF.

This chain connects TRBV6-1 to TRBJ2-1; without DNA, the TCRdb call of TRBD1 cannot be checked. Germline lookup yields CDR1 MNHNS and CDR2 SASEGT. The CDR3 spans 13 residues. The CDR3 region is CASSSLFRDEQFF.

Frequency places this clonotype as medium-sized. The rearrangement joins TRBV20-1 to TRBJ1-1. The germline gives CDR1 DFQATT, CDR2 SNEGSKA (reference sequence). The CDR3 sequence is 14 residues long. The CDR3 region is CSANRDGRYTEAFF.

J is TRBJ1-1 and V is TRBV7-2; the TCRdb call, TRBD1, lacks DNA for checking. Germline lookup yields CDR1 SGHTA and CDR2 FQGNSA. CDR3 length: 15 amino acids. CDR3 loop: CASSLSERGNTEAFF.

The chain uses TRBV2 and TRBJ1-2. Germline CDR1 is SNHLY and CDR2 is FYNNEI. This CDR3 is built from 15 residues. Here the CDR3 reads CASSEKATPNYGYTF.

This chain connects TRBV6-2 or TRBV6-3 to TRBJ2-1. This CDR3 region has 13 residues. Germline values: CDR1 MNHEY, CDR2 SVGEGT. CDR3 amino acids: CASSYGENERQFF.

The V call is TRBV28, the J call TRBJ2-7; TCRdb returns TRBD2, unconfirmable since there is no DNA. CDR1 is MDHEN, CDR2 SYDVKM, per germline. CDR3 length: 17 residues. CDR3 amino acids: CASSPGTSGSDSYEQYF.

The chain couples TRBV7-6 to TRBJ2-3; TCRdb designates TRBD1, a call that cannot be tested without DNA. The germline V gene has CDR1 SGHVS and CDR2 FNYEAQ. The CDR3 extends over 14 amino acids. Here the CDR3 reads CASSGAGETDTQYF.

The CDR3 spells CSVEGRELEAFF. V and J are TRBV29-1 and TRBJ1-1. The CDR3 extends over 12 amino acids. CDR1 and CDR2 from the germline V gene are SQVTM and ANQGSEA.

The chain is built from TRBV6-5 and TRBJ1-6; the TCRdb call, TRBD1, lacks DNA for checking. Germline CDR1 and CDR2: MNHEY and SVGAGI. This CDR3 region has 17 residues. The CDR3 loop reads CASREDRPSSYNSPLHF.

The chain recombines TRBV11-2 with TRBJ1-2; as DNA is missing, the TRBD1 call by TCRdb cannot be tested. Germline V lookup: CDR1 SGHAT, CDR2 FQNNGV. CDR3 length equals 15 residues. CDR3 amino acids: CASSYLGGADYGYTF.

V and J are TRBV12-3 or TRBV12-4 and TRBJ1-2; lacking DNA, the TRBD1 call made by TCRdb goes unchecked. The CDR3 runs to 13 residues. The chain's CDR3 is CASSLGQVDGYTF.

This sequence joins TRBV7-2 and TRBJ1-1. The CDR3 runs to 14 residues. Germline V lookup: CDR1 SGHTA, CDR2 FQGNSA. The CDR3 region is CASSSGRGWAEAFF.

V gene TRBV5-1 combines with J gene TRBJ2-1. The germline CDR1 and CDR2 sequences are SGHRS and YFSETQ. The CDR3 totals 14 residues. CDR3 region: CASSLAGYSNEQFF. The whole variable domain, filled in from reference TRBV5-1 and TRBJ2-1, reads KAGVTQTPRYLIKTRGQQVTLSCSPISGHRSVSWYQQTPGQGLQFLFEYFSETQRNKGNFPGRFSGRQFSNSRSEMNVSTLELGDSALYLCASSLAGYSNEQFFGPGTRLTVL.

The chain carries TRBV7-6 and TRBJ2-2; TCRdb's assignment of TRBD1 cannot be checked, as there is no DNA. CDR1 and CDR2 from the germline V gene are SGHVS and FNYEAQ. This CDR3 comprises 19 residues. Here the CDR3 reads CASSLPPWTVKAESGELFF.

V and J are TRBV25-1 and TRBJ2-1; the TCRdb call, TRBD1, lacks DNA for checking. Germline CDR1 is MGHDK and CDR2 is SYGVNS. The CDR3 runs 14 residues. The CDR3 sequence: CASTSSETGNEQFF.

The chain uses TRBV4-2 and TRBJ2-5; TCRdb's assignment of TRBD2 cannot be checked, as there is no DNA. The germline CDR1 and CDR2 sequences are LGHNA and YNFKEQ. The CDR3 runs to 19 residues. The CDR3 loop reads CASSPTTFGTSGRSETQYF.

The chain has TRBV28 and TRBJ1-1. CDR3 length: 12 amino acids. Germline loops: CDR1 MDHEN, CDR2 SYDVKM. This CDR3 is CASTPGNTEAFF. Supplemented by reference TRBV28 and TRBJ1-1, the full variable domain reads DVKVTQSSRYLVKRTGEKVFLECVQDMDHENMFWYRQDPGLGLRLIYFSYDVKMKEKGDIPEGYSVSREKKERFSLILESASTNQTSMYLCASTPGNTEAFFGQGTRLTVV.

The chain couples TRBV25-1 to TRBJ2-1; TCRdb's D gene call, TRBD2, goes unchecked for lack of DNA. The CDR3 loop spans 14 amino acids. In germline, CDR1 is MGHDK, CDR2 SYGVNS. Here the CDR3 reads CASSELDSDNEQFF.

The chain combines TRBV20-1 with TRBJ2-1; TCRdb designates TRBD1, a call that cannot be tested without DNA. The CDR3 spans 13 residues. Germline loops: CDR1 DFQATT, CDR2 SNEGSKA (reference sequence). CDR3 loop: CSARGASYNEQFF.